This T cell receptor (beta chain) was recovered during a study of CD8 T cells in ankylosing spondylitis. Overall study results and limits: Within matched ankylosing spondylitis synovial fluid, disease-linked clones were reportedly significantly enriched.

This clonotype was seen ten or more times. Its target is unknown. Making the TCR beta libraries involved quantitative 5'-RACE with molecular barcodes. In TCRdb, the 5' RACE reads were re-called with MiXCR into one record per CDR3 protein. The sample includes around 130,000 distinct CDR3 sequences, roughly 8.8% of them seen just once. Between the trimmed V and J ends, which lost 4 bases and 7 bases, there was a span of 16 bases. Germline-derived CDR1 and CDR2 are SGHVS and FQNEAQ. There are 14 residues in the CDR3. Sequencing was done on a sample of blood, either unsorted or a sorted T cell fraction (not recorded which). The chain carries TRBV7-8 and TRBJ2-5; D is ambiguous. The TCR originated in a male donor with ankylosing spondylitis or in good health (not recorded which). In nucleotides, the CDR3 is TGTGCCAGCAGCTCAGGATCGTTAAGTCGGACCCAGTACTTC. Protein: CASSSGSLSRTQYF.